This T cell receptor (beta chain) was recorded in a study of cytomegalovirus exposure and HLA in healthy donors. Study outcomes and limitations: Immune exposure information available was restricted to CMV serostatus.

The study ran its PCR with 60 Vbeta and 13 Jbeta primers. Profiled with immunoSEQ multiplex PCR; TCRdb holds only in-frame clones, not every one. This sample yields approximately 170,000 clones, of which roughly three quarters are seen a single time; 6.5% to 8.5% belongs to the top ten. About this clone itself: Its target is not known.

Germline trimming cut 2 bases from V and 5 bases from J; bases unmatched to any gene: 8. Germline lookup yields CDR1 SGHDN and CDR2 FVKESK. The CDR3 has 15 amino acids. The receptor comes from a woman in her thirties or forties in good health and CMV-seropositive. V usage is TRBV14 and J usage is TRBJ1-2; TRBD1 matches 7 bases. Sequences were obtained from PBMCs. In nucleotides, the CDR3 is TGTGCCAGCAGCCAATCGCGGACAGGTTCATATGGCTACACCTTC. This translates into CASSQSRTGSYGYTF.